The 8 T cell receptor beta chains presented below share a single source sample, sequenced in a study of blood T cell repertoires in COVID-19. Here immunoSEQ multiplex PCR was the method, and the copy in TCRdb shows in-frame clones only, minus some. This sample has over 8,000 clones, with roughly 90% found just once. The sample consisted of peripheral blood. The origin of the receptors is a human donor with active COVID-19. The donor label of this sample is uncertain.

This chain uses TRBV6-5 with TRBJ2-7, with D hard to call. Per the germline V gene, CDR1 is MNHEY and CDR2 is SVGAGI. The CDR3 is 13 amino acids. V was trimmed by 5 bases and J by 1 base, leaving 9 bases between them. This CDR3 reads CASSPWQSYEQYF. The CDR3 DNA is TGTGCCAGCAGTCCCTGGCAATCCTACGAGCAGTACTTC.

CDR3 protein: CASSLGSGASYNEQFF. DNA of the CDR3: TGCGCCAGCAGCTTGGGGAGCGGGGCCTCCTACAATGAGCAGTTCTTC. The chain carries TRBV5-1 and TRBJ2-1, with 7 bases fitting TRBD2. After removal of 0 bases from V and 0 bases from J, the junction contained 3 bases not matched to a gene. The CDR3 runs to 16 residues. Germline lookup yields CDR1 SGHRS and CDR2 YFSETQ. The full variable domain, rest sourced from reference TRBV5-1 and TRBJ2-1, is KAGVTQTPRYLIKTRGQQVTLSCSPISGHRSVSWYQQTPGQGLQFLFEYFSETQRNKGNFPGRFSGRQFSNSRSEMNVSTLELGDSALYLCASSLGSGASYNEQFFGPGTRLTVL.

The chain has TRBV6-1 and TRBJ1-1; TRBD1 matches 7 bases. The V segment lost 1 base and the J segment 1 base; nucleotides outside the gene matches: 3. Germline CDR1 MNHNS, CDR2 SASEGT. The CDR3 consists of 15 residues. As DNA, the CDR3 is TGTGCCAGCAGTGAAGGGCCAGGGGGGAACACTGAAGCTTTCTTT. Protein product: CASSEGPGGNTEAFF.

This chain links TRBV2 with TRBJ1-6; possible D gene TRBD1, 5 bases. The germline V and J ends were trimmed by 4 bases and 5 bases, with 9 bases remaining between them. The length of the CDR3 is 14 residues. Germline lookup yields CDR1 SNHLY and CDR2 FYNNEI. Here the CDR3 DNA reads TGTGCCAGCAGTGCACAGGTTGATAATTCACCCCTCCACTTT. Protein: CASSAQVDNSPLHF.

The chain is built from TRBV2 and TRBJ1-5, with D possibly being TRBD1 (5 bases). CDR3 size: 17 residues. Trimming removed 0 bases from V and 3 bases from J, with 15 bases in between. Germline CDR1 SNHLY, CDR2 FYNNEI. CDR3 coding DNA: TGTGCCAGCAGTGAAGCAGGGTGGCAGGGTTACAATCAGCCCCAGCATTTT. This translates into CASSEAGWQGYNQPQHF.

CDR3 loop: CASSLGRMNEQFF. The CDR3, as DNA: TGTGCCAGCAGTCTAGGTCGGATGAATGAGCAGTTCTTC. The chain recombines TRBV2 with TRBJ2-1, with unresolved D. V lost 5 bases to trimming and J lost 7 bases, with 12 bases between them. The CDR3 has 13 amino acids. Germline CDR1 is SNHLY and CDR2 is FYNNEI.

V gene TRBV5-1 combines with J gene TRBJ2-7; D might be TRBD1 (6 bases). The V gene lost 0 bases and the J gene lost 0 bases, with 10 bases spanning the gap. There are 15 residues in the CDR3. From germline, CDR1 is SGHRS and CDR2 YFSETQ. DNA for the CDR3: TGCGCCAGCAGCTTGGGGGACACGAGCTCCTACGAGCAGTACTTC. Its translation: CASSLGDTSSYEQYF.

V gene TRBV19 combines with J gene TRBJ2-1; perhaps TRBD1 as D (6 bases). CDR3 length: 13 amino acids. CDR1 LNHDA and CDR2 SQIVND come from the germline V gene (reference sequence). V lost 5 bases and J 5 bases, leaving 10 bases between the germline ends. The CDR3 DNA reads as TGTGCCAGTAGTTACAGGGTCGACAATGAGCAGTTCTTC. Translating it yields CASSYRVDNEQFF.